This T cell receptor beta chain was retrieved from a study of cytomegalovirus exposure and HLA in healthy donors. General study findings and limits: A further, later analysis showed that HLA-associated TCR beta chains (compared with equally common others) were more clonally expanded. The study put 150 to 200 TCR beta chains on its list as cytomegalovirus-associated. In the analysis, some V segments, TRBV6-2 and TRBV6-3 included, were excluded as indistinguishable.

A multiplex PCR was run with 60 Vbeta primers and 13 Jbeta primers. Generated by immunoSEQ multiplex PCR, the TCRdb table keeps only in-frame clones and is missing some. The profile covers 100,000 to 150,000 clones, with 60% to 80% appearing a single time and 3.3% taken by the ten largest. CDR1 and CDR2 (germline): SGHAT, FQNNGV. The CDR3 consists of 12 residues. The V end was cut by 4 bases, the J end by 4 bases, with 7 bases between. Remarks on this clone: Its antigen is undetermined.

Regarding donors, all were healthy bone marrow donors. V is TRBV11-2 and J is TRBJ1-1; D not certain. What was sequenced was PBMCs. This TCR was sampled from a woman between 50 and 59 years old in good health and CMV-seronegative. CDR3 nucleotides: TGTGCCAGCAGCTATGGGAGCACTGAAGCTTTCTTT. It specifies CASSYGSTEAFF.